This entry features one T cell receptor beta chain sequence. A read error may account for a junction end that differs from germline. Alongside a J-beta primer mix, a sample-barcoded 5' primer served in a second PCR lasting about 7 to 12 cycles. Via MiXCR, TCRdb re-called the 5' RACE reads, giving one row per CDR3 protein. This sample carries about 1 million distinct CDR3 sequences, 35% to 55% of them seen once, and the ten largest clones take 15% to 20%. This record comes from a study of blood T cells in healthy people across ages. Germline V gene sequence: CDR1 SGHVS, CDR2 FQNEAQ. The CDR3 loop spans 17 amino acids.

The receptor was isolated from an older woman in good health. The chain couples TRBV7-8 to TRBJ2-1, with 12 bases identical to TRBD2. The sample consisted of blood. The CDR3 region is CASSSRLAGVSYNEQFF. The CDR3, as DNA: TGTGCGAGCAGCTCTAGACTAGCGGGAGTCTCCTACAATGAGCAGTTCTTC.